A single sample gave rise to the 28 T cell receptor beta chains below, sequenced in a study of blood T cell repertoires in COVID-19. TCRdb's copy holds only in-frame clones and misses some; the assay was immunoSEQ multiplex PCR. The sample contains 350,000 or so clones, about 90% of which appear only once. The sequencing sample was made of PBMCs or T cells enriched from blood (not recorded which). The receptors were sampled from a woman in her twenties or thirties who had been exposed to COVID-19.

The gene calls are TRBV7-3 and TRBJ2-7; 10 positions agree with TRBD2. J gave up 4 bases and V 3 bases, and 6 bases lay outside the gene matches. Germline CDR1 and CDR2: SGHTA and FQGTGA. The CDR3 runs 15 residues. The CDR3 protein is CASSFSAGGPYEQYF. The CDR3 coding sequence is TGTGCCAGCAGCTTCTCAGCGGGAGGGCCTTACGAGCAGTACTTC.

J is TRBJ2-3 and V is TRBV5-6; 11 bases fit TRBD2. The CDR3 spans 15 residues. Germline V gives CDR1 SGHDT, CDR2 YYEEEE. The V and J ends lost 4 bases and 8 bases, in that order; junction bases with no gene match: 9. The CDR3 spells CASSGTSGAQGTQYF. The CDR3 nucleotides are TGTGCCAGCAGCGGGACTAGCGGAGCACAAGGTACGCAGTATTTT.

The chain joins TRBV6-4 to TRBJ2-7, with TRBD1 matching 9 bases. Losses at the gene ends were 5 bases for V and 7 bases for J; bases not matched to a gene: 12. The CDR3 has 15 residues. Germline V lookup: CDR1 MRHNA, CDR2 SNTAGT. For the CDR3, the DNA is TGTGCCAGCAGTCCCGGGACAGGGTCTGCGGGGGAGCAGTACTTC. Amino acid sequence: CASSPGTGSAGEQYF.

The sample holds a few counts of this clone. J is TRBJ1-6 and V is TRBV6-1, with D unresolved. Deletions cut 2 bases from V and 4 bases from J, with 12 bases between. CDR1 MNHNS and CDR2 SASEGT come from the germline V gene. There are 16 residues in the CDR3. The CDR3 protein is CASSEMGAAYNSPLHF. The CDR3 DNA reads as TGTGCCAGCAGTGAAATGGGTGCGGCTTATAATTCACCCCTCCACTTT.

The V gene is TRBV27, the J gene TRBJ1-5; TRBD1 might be the D (5 bases). In germline, CDR1 is MNHEY, CDR2 SMNVEV (reference sequence). The V and J ends lost 2 bases and 0 bases respectively, with 11 bases between them. The CDR3 sequence is 16 residues long. The CDR3 is CASSLVGDYSNQPQHF. DNA for the CDR3: TGTGCCAGCAGTTTAGTGGGGGACTATAGCAATCAGCCCCAGCATTTT.

The chain links TRBV24-1 to TRBJ1-5, with 7 bases fitting TRBD1. The CDR3 is 20 residues long. The trim removed 7 bases at V and 0 bases at J, leaving 20 bases unmatched. The germline V gene encodes CDR1 KGHDR and CDR2 SFDVKD. The CDR3 is CATSPTSPLAGGDSNQPQHF. The CDR3 region has the DNA TGTGCCACCAGCCCAACTTCTCCATTGGCAGGGGGTGATAGCAATCAGCCCCAGCATTTT.

This clone has just one count. V usage is TRBV5-1 and J usage is TRBJ2-5; D uncertain. V was shortened by 0 bases and J by 2 bases, with 8 bases between the two germline ends. This CDR3 is built from 14 residues. The germline gives CDR1 SGHRS, CDR2 YFSETQ. In nucleotides, the CDR3 is TGCGCCAGCAGCTTGGCCGGAGCTCAAGAGACCCAGTACTTC. Its protein is CASSLAGAQETQYF.

This chain links TRBV9 with TRBJ2-5, with TRBD1 matching over 7 bases. CDR3 length: 16 amino acids. J gave up 5 bases and V 4 bases, and 14 bases lay outside the gene matches. In germline, CDR1 is SGDLS, CDR2 YYNGEE. CDR3 amino acids: CASSPDRVRGMETQYF. DNA for the CDR3: TGTGCCAGCAGCCCCGACAGGGTGAGGGGAATGGAGACCCAGTACTTC. Full variable domain (remainder filled in from reference TRBV9 and TRBJ2-5): DSGVTQTPKHLITATGQRVTLRCSPRSGDLSVYWYQQSLDQGLQFLIQYYNGEERAKGNILERFSAQQFPDLHSELNLSSLELGDSALYFCASSPDRVRGMETQYFGPGTRLLVL.

This clone was observed once. This chain links TRBV30 with TRBJ1-4; D is possibly TRBD1 (5 bases). Deletions cut 1 base from V and 4 bases from J, with 10 bases between. The CDR3 is 14 residues long. Looked up from germline, CDR1 is GTSNPN and CDR2 is SVGIG (reference sequence). Here the CDR3 reads CAWSGGRDNEKLFF. For the CDR3, the DNA is TGTGCCTGGAGTGGGGGCAGGGATAATGAAAAACTGTTTTTT.

The chain has TRBV28 and TRBJ1-2, with 7 bases lining up with TRBD1. V shed 3 bases and J 0 bases; nucleotides not matched to a gene: 4. CDR1 MDHEN and CDR2 SYDVKM come from the germline V gene. This CDR3 is 15 amino acids long. CDR3 amino acids: CASSFMTGTNYGYTF. Here the CDR3 DNA reads TGTGCCAGCAGTTTCATGACAGGGACTAACTATGGCTACACCTTC.

This clone was seen a handful of times. The chain has TRBV5-1 and TRBJ1-1, with TRBD1 matching 7 bases. V was clipped by 4 bases and J by 0 bases; unmatched bases: 12. CDR3 length equals 17 residues. CDR1 SGHRS and CDR2 YFSETQ come from the germline V gene. The CDR3 here is CASSPQTGRFMNTEAFF. CDR3 bases: TGCGCCAGCAGCCCTCAGACAGGGCGCTTCATGAACACTGAAGCTTTCTTT. Looking up the rest from reference TRBV5-1 and TRBJ1-1 gives the full variable domain: KAGVTQTPRYLIKTRGQQVTLSCSPISGHRSVSWYQQTPGQGLQFLFEYFSETQRNKGNFPGRFSGRQFSNSRSEMNVSTLELGDSALYLCASSPQTGRFMNTEAFFGQGTRLTVV.

The table lists this clone with a count of one. This rearrangement joins TRBV5-1 to TRBJ2-7, with D uncertain. V dropped 1 base and J dropped 5 bases, with 7 bases sitting between them. This CDR3 contains 12 residues. The germline V gene encodes CDR1 SGHRS and CDR2 YFSETQ. CDR3 coding DNA: TGCGCCAGCAGCTTGCCAGGCGACGAGCAGTACTTC. The encoded protein is CASSLPGDEQYF. Based on the CDR3 plus reference TRBV5-1 and TRBJ2-7, the full variable domain is KAGVTQTPRYLIKTRGQQVTLSCSPISGHRSVSWYQQTPGQGLQFLFEYFSETQRNKGNFPGRFSGRQFSNSRSEMNVSTLELGDSALYLCASSLPGDEQYFGPGTRLTVT.

In its sample, this clone was seen a few times. V gene TRBV5-8 combines with J gene TRBJ1-1; TRBD1 aligns across 8 bases. The CDR3 runs to 15 residues. Trimming took 0 bases from V and 7 from J; bases not matched to a gene: 8. Germline loops: CDR1 SGHTS, CDR2 YDEGEE. The DNA for the CDR3 is TGTGCCAGCAGCTTGGGTCTTGGACAGGGAGATGAAGCTTTCTTT. Its translation: CASSLGLGQGDEAFF.

V and J are TRBV28 and TRBJ1-2; D is possibly TRBD1 (5 bases). This CDR3 is 15 amino acids long. The V gene's germline CDR1 is MDHEN and CDR2 SYDVKM. V lost 5 bases, J lost 1 base, and 14 bases lay in between. The DNA of the CDR3 is TGTGCCAGCAGTCCCGGGGGGTTAGATAACTATGGCTACACCTTC. Translation: CASSPGGLDNYGYTF.

The chain combines TRBV5-8 with TRBJ1-1, with D possibly matching TRBD1 (5 bases). Germline assignment: CDR1 SGHTS and CDR2 YDEGEE. This CDR3 contains 11 residues. The germline V and J ends were trimmed by 1 base and 11 bases, with 9 bases remaining between them. CDR3 loop: CASSLYGGAFF. The DNA of the CDR3 is TGTGCCAGCAGCTTGTATGGGGGGGCTTTCTTT.

The J gene is TRBJ2-1, the V gene TRBV28; TRBD1 matches at 11 bases. Germline-derived CDR1 and CDR2 are MDHEN and SYDVKM. Trimming at V came to 6 bases and at J to 4 bases, leaving 8 bases not matched to a gene. This CDR3 is 16 amino acids long. CDR3 in DNA: TGTGCCAGCAGCGTGGAGGGACAGGGGGTATACAATGAGCAGTTCTTC. Protein product: CASSVEGQGVYNEQFF.

The chain couples TRBV11-2 to TRBJ2-1; maybe TRBD2 (5 bases). Germline CDR1 is SGHAT and CDR2 is FQNNGV. CDR3 length equals 12 residues. With 5 bases removed from V and 12 bases from J, the gap between germline ends came to 14 bases. The CDR3 bases are TGTGCCAGCAGCCCATCAATAGAGGGGCAGTTCTTC. This translates into CASSPSIEGQFF.

This clone was counted only a few times. J is TRBJ2-2 and V is TRBV27; possible D gene TRBD2, 6 bases. Germline assignment: CDR1 MNHEY and CDR2 SMNVEV (reference sequence). The CDR3 covers 16 residues. V was shortened by 5 bases and J by 4 bases, with 17 bases between the two germline ends. The CDR3 nucleotides read TGTGCCAGCAGTATTCTGGGAGGCCGGGGCACCGGGGAGCTGTTTTTT. It codes for CASSILGGRGTGELFF.

The chain combines TRBV28 with TRBJ1-6; 11 bases map to TRBD1. The J segment lost 5 bases and the V segment lost 5 bases, leaving 2 bases of the junction unmatched. Germline V gene data show CDR1 as MDHEN and CDR2 as SYDVKM. The CDR3 loop spans 15 amino acids. CDR3 in DNA: TGTGCCAGCAGTCTGGGACAGGGGGATAATTCACCCCTCCACTTT. It specifies CASSLGQGDNSPLHF. The variable domain in full, with the rest retrieved from reference TRBV28 and TRBJ1-6, is DVKVTQSSRYLVKRTGEKVFLECVQDMDHENMFWYRQDPGLGLRLIYFSYDVKMKEKGDIPEGYSVSREKKERFSLILESASTNQTSMYLCASSLGQGDNSPLHFGNGTRLTVT.

The V and J genes are TRBV6-5 and TRBJ1-4; D perhaps matches TRBD1 (6 bases). V lost 6 bases and J lost 3, with 14 bases in between. Germline V CDR1 and CDR2: MNHEY, SVGAGI. The CDR3 runs to 15 residues. CDR3 sequence (DNA): TGTGCCAGCAGGAGGGGGGGGTTCCCTAATGAAAAACTGTTTTTT. It codes for CASRRGGFPNEKLFF.

The chain has TRBV21-1 and TRBJ2-5; the table calls TRBD1, which could not be checked here. TRBV21-1 is tagged as a pseudogene. The length of the CDR3 is 15 residues. The CDR3: CASSKGWAAQETQYF. CDR3 coding DNA: TGTGCCAGCAGCAAAGGATGGGCAGCCCAAGAGACCCAGTACTTC.

V is TRBV6-6 and J is TRBJ1-2, with TRBD1 matching over 9 bases. The CDR3 loop spans 14 amino acids. Trimming removed 6 bases from V and 2 bases from J; junction bases left unmatched: 4. Germline loops: CDR1 MNHNY, CDR2 SVGAGI (reference sequence). CDR3 in amino acids: CASRDGQGNYGYTF. CDR3 DNA: TGTGCCAGCAGAGATGGACAGGGGAACTATGGCTACACCTTC.

The chain carries TRBV3-1 (or the pseudogene TRBV3-2) and TRBJ1-4; possible D gene TRBD1, 5 bases. Germline lookup yields CDR1 LGHDT and CDR2 YNNKEL (reference sequence). The CDR3 covers 17 residues. Between the trimmed V and J ends, which lost 4 bases and 0 bases, there was a span of 15 bases. This chain's CDR3 is CASSPTTAYATNEKLFF. The DNA of the CDR3 is TGTGCCAGCAGCCCCACGACAGCGTATGCAACTAATGAAAAACTGTTTTTT.

This clone came up a few times. The CDR3 DNA sequence: TGTGCCAGCAGCAAACGGTCGGGACATCGGTACAATAGCAATCAGCCCCAGCATTTT. Translation gives CASSKRSGHRYNSNQPQHF. The rearrangement links TRBV21-1 to TRBJ1-5; no DNA check was done on the table's D call, TRBD1. TRBV21-1 is termed a pseudogene. The CDR3 loop spans 19 amino acids.

This rearrangement joins TRBV5-5 to TRBJ2-3; 14 nucleotides line up with TRBD2. This CDR3 spans 17 amino acids. Germline values: CDR1 SGHKS, CDR2 YYEKEE (reference sequence). The V and J ends lost 4 bases and 2 bases, in that order; junction bases with no gene match: 6. The CDR3 region has the DNA TGTGCCAGCAGCCCTGGGACTAGCGGGAGATCCACAGATACGCAGTATTTT. This translates into CASSPGTSGRSTDTQYF.

The rearrangement uses TRBV6-2 or TRBV6-3 and TRBJ1-2, with D possibly being TRBD1 (5 bases). Per the germline V gene, CDR1 is MNHEY and CDR2 is SVGEGT. V lost 3 bases to trimming and J lost 4 bases, with 18 bases between them. There are 16 residues in the CDR3. The CDR3, as DNA: TGTGCCAGCAGTTATGCCGGGCTCAGGGAAGGCTATGGCTACACCTTC. Amino acid sequence: CASSYAGLREGYGYTF.

The V gene is TRBV24-1, the J gene TRBJ2-1; TRBD2 agrees at 7 bases. The CDR3 loop spans 16 amino acids. J gave up 4 bases and V 3 bases, and 8 bases lay outside the gene matches. From germline, CDR1 is KGHDR and CDR2 SFDVKD. Here the CDR3 reads CATSDASGTKYNEQFF. The CDR3 DNA sequence: TGTGCCACCAGTGATGCGAGCGGGACTAAGTACAATGAGCAGTTCTTC.

This clone came up a few times. The J gene is TRBJ2-5, the V gene TRBV2; no firm D call. The V end lost 7 bases, the J end lost 5 bases, and 17 bases lay between the germline ends. The CDR3 runs 14 residues. The germline CDR1 and CDR2 sequences are SNHLY and FYNNEI. The CDR3 spells CASIPFYSAETQYF. DNA for the CDR3: TGTGCCAGCATTCCCTTTTATAGTGCCGAGACCCAGTACTTC.